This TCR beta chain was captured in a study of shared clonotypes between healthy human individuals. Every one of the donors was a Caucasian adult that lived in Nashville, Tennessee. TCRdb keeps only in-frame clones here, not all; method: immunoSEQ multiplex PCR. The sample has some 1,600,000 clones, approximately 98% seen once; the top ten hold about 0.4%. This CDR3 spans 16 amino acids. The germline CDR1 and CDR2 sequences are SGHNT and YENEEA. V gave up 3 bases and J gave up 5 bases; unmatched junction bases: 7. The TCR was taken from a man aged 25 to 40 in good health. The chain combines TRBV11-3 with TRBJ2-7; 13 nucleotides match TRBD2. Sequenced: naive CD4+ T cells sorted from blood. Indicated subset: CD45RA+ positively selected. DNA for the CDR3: TGTGCCAGCAGCTTCTCAGGACTAGCGGGAGCTCACGAGCAGTACTTC. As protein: CASSFSGLAGAHEQYF.